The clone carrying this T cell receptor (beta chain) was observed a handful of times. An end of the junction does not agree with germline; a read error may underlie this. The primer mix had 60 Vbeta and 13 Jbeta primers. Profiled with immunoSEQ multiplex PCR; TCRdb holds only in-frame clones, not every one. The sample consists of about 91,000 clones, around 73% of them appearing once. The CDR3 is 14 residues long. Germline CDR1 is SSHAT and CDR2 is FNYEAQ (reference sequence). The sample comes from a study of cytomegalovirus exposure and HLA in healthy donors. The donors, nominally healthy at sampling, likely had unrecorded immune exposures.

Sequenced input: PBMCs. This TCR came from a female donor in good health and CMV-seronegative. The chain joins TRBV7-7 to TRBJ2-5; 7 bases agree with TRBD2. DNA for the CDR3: TGTGCTAGCAGCCCGGGACTACTAGGAGAGACCCAGTACTTC. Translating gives CASSPGLLGETQYF.